The TCR beta chain described here comes from a study of tumor-infiltrating lymphocytes in oesophageal squamous cell carcinoma. TCRdb recomputed calls from the reads with MiXCR, one row per CDR3 protein. The sample records some 10,000 distinct CDR3 sequences, 50% to 65% being singletons. This clonotype came up a few times. The sequence was obtained from a female donor with esophageal squamous cell carcinoma. Sequenced sample: blood.

The CDR3 spells CASSLQPGQVSGANVLTF. CDR3 DNA sequence: TGCGCCAGCAGCCTACAACCGGGACAGGTATCTGGGGCCAACGTCCTGACTTTC. The rearrangement links TRBV4-1 to TRBJ2-6, with TRBD1 matching 8 bases. Per the germline V gene, CDR1 is MGHRA and CDR2 is YSYEKL. The CDR3 contains 18 residues. J gave up 1 base and V 4 bases, and 9 bases lay outside the gene matches.